This TCR beta chain was captured in a study of blood T cell repertoires in COVID-19. Across the study: From T cells, B-cell-depleted T cells, or PBMCs came the material, which was cDNA or gDNA.

Clones were sequenced by immunoSEQ multiplex PCR, and TCRdb holds only the in-frame ones, with some missing. The table shows about 220,000 clones, with approximately 83% occurring only once. With 0 bases clipped from V and 4 bases from J, the junction kept 13 bases outside the gene matches. Germline V gives CDR1 SGHRS, CDR2 YFSETQ. This CDR3 region has 18 residues. The chain is built from TRBV5-1 and TRBJ2-1; TRBD2 matches 7 bases. The specimen sequenced was peripheral blood. This receptor was taken from an older woman with acute or convalescent COVID-19. CDR3: CASSLAGVSRGFYNEQFF. Here the CDR3 DNA reads TGCGCCAGCAGCTTGGCAGGCGTTTCGCGGGGGTTTTACAATGAGCAGTTCTTC.